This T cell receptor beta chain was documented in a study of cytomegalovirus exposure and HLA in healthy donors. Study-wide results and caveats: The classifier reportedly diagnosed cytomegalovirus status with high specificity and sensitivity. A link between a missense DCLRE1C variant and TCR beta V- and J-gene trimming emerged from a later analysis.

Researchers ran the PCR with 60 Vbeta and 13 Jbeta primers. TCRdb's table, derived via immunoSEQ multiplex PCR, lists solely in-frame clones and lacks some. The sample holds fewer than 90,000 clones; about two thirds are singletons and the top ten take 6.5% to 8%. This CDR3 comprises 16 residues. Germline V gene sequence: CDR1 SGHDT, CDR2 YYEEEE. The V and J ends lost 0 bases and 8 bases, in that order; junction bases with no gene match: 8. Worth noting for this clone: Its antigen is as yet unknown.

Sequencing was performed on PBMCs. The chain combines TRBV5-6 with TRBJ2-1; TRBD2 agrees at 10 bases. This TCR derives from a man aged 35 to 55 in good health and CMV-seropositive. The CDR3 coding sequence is TGTGCCAGCAGCTTGGTAGTAGCGGGAGGTAACCATGAGCAGTTCTTC. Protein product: CASSLVVAGGNHEQFF.